These 11 T cell receptor beta chains came from one sample sequenced in a study of human T cells and chemical hapten exposure. Each CDR3 protein gets one entry after TCRdb re-called the RACE reads with MiXCR. The sample shows under 85,000 distinct CDR3 sequences, around 10% of them seen only once. The sample's time point: patch test 2, 6 weeks after DPC sensitization. Treatment denoted: therapeutic diphenylcyclopropenone sensitization with weekly scalp DPC. This material consisted of whole blood, taken in connection with sensitization to the hapten diphenylcyclopropenone (DPC). The receptors derive from a woman aged 50 to 60 with alopecia areata. Some clones in this sample may be carry-over from other donors' samples.

This clonotype came up many times. The chain uses TRBV20-1 and TRBJ2-1; 9 nucleotides agree with TRBD1. V dropped 3 bases and J dropped 7; count of bases not matched to a gene: 7. This CDR3 is 14 amino acids long. Germline V CDR1 and CDR2: DFQATT, SNEGSKA (reference sequence). The CDR3 loop is CSARTDRGGNEQFF. The CDR3 DNA reads as TGCAGTGCTAGGACGGACAGGGGTGGAAATGAGCAGTTCTTC.

This clonotype was observed a handful of times. J is TRBJ2-3 and V is TRBV19, with 7 bases matching TRBD1. Germline assignment: CDR1 LNHDA and CDR2 SQIVND (reference sequence). The CDR3 has 15 amino acids. V was clipped by 5 bases and J by 2 bases; unmatched bases: 7. The CDR3: CASSVPGTATDTQYF. DNA of the CDR3: TGTGCCAGTAGTGTCCCCGGGACAGCCACAGATACGCAGTATTTT.

The sample holds one count of this clonotype. Its ends do not fully match the called genes, so a read error is possible. The J gene is TRBJ2-2, the V gene TRBV7-9; 10 bases are shared with TRBD1. Germline CDR1 and CDR2: SEHNR and FQNEAQ (reference sequence). CDR3 size: 16 residues. The CDR3 loop reads CASSPMTGGNTEELFF. The CDR3 DNA is TGTGCCAGCAGCCCAATGACAGGGGGCAACACCGAGGAGCTGTTTTTT.

The rearrangement joins TRBV25-1 to TRBJ1-1; D perhaps matches TRBD1 (6 bases). Trimming shortened V by 9 bases and J by 3 bases, and 14 bases separated the two germline ends. Per the germline V gene, CDR1 is MGHDK and CDR2 is SYGVNS. The CDR3 has 13 residues. The CDR3, as DNA: TGTGCCAGTACTGGGGGCGTTGACACTGAAGCTTTCTTT. Protein sequence: CASTGGVDTEAFF.

The rearrangement joins TRBV5-5 to TRBJ1-5; D remains ambiguous. Between the trimmed V and J ends, which lost 3 bases and 4 bases, there was a span of 8 bases. This CDR3 is 13 amino acids long. In germline, CDR1 is SGHKS, CDR2 YYEKEE (reference sequence). CDR3 in amino acids: CASSSILNQPQHF. The DNA of the CDR3 is TGTGCCAGCAGCTCGATACTTAATCAGCCCCAGCATTTT.

This clonotype has only a few counts. The V call is TRBV14, the J call TRBJ2-3; 14 nucleotides agree with TRBD2. J gave up 2 bases and V 0 bases, and 10 bases lay outside the gene matches. Germline-derived CDR1 and CDR2 are SGHDN and FVKESK. The CDR3 covers 20 residues. CDR3 bases: TGTGCCAGCAGCCAAGATTTTAGGTGGACTAGCGGGAGGTCCACAGATACGCAGTATTTT. Amino acid sequence: CASSQDFRWTSGRSTDTQYF.

In its sample, this clonotype was seen many times. The genes are TRBV27 and TRBJ1-1, with D unclear. The length of the CDR3 is 14 residues. V was cut by 5 bases and J by 4 bases, with 14 bases left in between. Per the germline V gene, CDR1 is MNHEY and CDR2 is SMNVEV (reference sequence). The DNA of the CDR3 is TGTGCCAGCAGTGACCTCAGGCTTCGCACTGAAGCTTTCTTT. Translated, it gives CASSDLRLRTEAFF.

This clonotype was found a few times. This sequence joins TRBV12-3 or TRBV12-4 and TRBJ2-7, with TRBD1 identical over 10 bases. The J segment lost 1 base and the V segment lost 4 bases, leaving 10 bases of the junction unmatched. The CDR3 is made up of 17 amino acids. CDR3 protein: CASSSWTGGRVSYEQYF. The CDR3 DNA follows: TGTGCCAGCAGTTCCTGGACAGGGGGTCGCGTATCCTACGAGCAGTACTTC.

This clonotype was recorded a few times. The chain links TRBV7-9 to TRBJ1-5; 7 nucleotides match TRBD1. Germline assignment: CDR1 SEHNR and CDR2 FQNEAQ (reference sequence). This CDR3 spans 16 amino acids. V was pared by 5 bases and J by 3 bases, with 10 bases of the junction left unmatched. The CDR3 is CASSRYRGQDNQPQHF. The CDR3 DNA reads as TGTGCCAGCAGCAGATACCGAGGACAGGACAATCAGCCCCAGCATTTT.

This clonotype showed up many times. This sequence joins TRBV7-2 and TRBJ2-1; 10 nucleotides align to TRBD2. Per the germline V gene, CDR1 is SGHTA and CDR2 is FQGNSA. The CDR3 is 14 residues long. Trimming at V came to 6 bases and at J to 6 bases, leaving 5 bases not matched to a gene. The DNA of the CDR3 is TGTGCCAGCAGACCTAGCGGGAGACCCAATGAGCAGTTCTTC. As protein: CASRPSGRPNEQFF.

The gene calls are TRBV7-9 and TRBJ2-3; 13 bases match TRBD2. This CDR3 has 16 amino acids. CDR1 and CDR2 from the germline V gene are SEHNR and FQNEAQ (reference sequence). With V trimmed by 7 bases and J by 4 bases, 8 bases remained unmatched. The CDR3 DNA sequence: TGTGCCAGCAAGACCGGGACTAGCGGGAACGCAGATACGCAGTATTTT. Translating gives CASKTGTSGNADTQYF. The variable domain in full, completed from reference TRBV7-9 and TRBJ2-3, reads DTGVSQNPRHKITKRGQNVTFRCDPISEHNRLYWYRQTLGQGPEFLTYFQNEAQLEKSRLLSDRFSAERPKGSFSTLEIQRTEQGDSAMYLCASKTGTSGNADTQYFGPGTRLTVL.